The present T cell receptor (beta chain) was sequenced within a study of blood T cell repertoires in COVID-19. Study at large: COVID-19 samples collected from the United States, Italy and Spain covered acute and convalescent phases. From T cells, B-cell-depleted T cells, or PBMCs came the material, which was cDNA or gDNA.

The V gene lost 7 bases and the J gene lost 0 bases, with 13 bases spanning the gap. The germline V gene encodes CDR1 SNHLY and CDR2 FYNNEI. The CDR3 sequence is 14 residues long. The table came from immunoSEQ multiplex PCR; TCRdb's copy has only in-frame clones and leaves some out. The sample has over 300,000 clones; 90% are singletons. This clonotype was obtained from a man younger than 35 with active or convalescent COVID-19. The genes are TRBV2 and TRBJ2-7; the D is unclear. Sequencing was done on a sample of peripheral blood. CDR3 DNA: TGTGCCAGCATCCCAGGTGCGCGCTCCTACGAGCAGTACTTC. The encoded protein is CASIPGARSYEQYF.